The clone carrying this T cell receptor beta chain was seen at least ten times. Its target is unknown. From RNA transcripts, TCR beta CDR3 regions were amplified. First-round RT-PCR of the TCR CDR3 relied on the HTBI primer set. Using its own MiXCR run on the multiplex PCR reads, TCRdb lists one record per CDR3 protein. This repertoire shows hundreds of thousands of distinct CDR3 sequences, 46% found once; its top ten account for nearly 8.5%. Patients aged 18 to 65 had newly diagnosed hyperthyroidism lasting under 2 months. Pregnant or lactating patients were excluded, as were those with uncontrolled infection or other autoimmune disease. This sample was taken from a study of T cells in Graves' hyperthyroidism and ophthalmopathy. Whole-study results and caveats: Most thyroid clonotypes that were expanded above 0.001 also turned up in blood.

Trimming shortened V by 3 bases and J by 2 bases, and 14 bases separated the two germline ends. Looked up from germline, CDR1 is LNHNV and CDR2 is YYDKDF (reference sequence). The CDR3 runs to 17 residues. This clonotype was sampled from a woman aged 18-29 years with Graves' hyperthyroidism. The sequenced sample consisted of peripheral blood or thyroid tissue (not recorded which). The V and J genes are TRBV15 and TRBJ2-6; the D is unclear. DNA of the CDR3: TGTGCCACCAGCAGGGGTCCAGGTCTGCCTGGGGCCAACGTCCTGACTTTC. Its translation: CATSRGPGLPGANVLTF. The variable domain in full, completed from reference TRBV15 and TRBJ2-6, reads DAMVIQNPRYQVTQFGKPVTLSCSQTLNHNVMYWYQQKSSQAPKLLFHYYDKDFNNEADTPDNFQSRRPNTSFCFLDIRSPGLGDTAMYLCATSRGPGLPGANVLTFGAGSRLTVL.